The rows below give T cell receptor beta chains drawn from one sample of a study of cytomegalovirus exposure and HLA in healthy donors. TCRdb keeps only in-frame clones here, not all; method: immunoSEQ multiplex PCR. In the table there are about 120,000 clones, about 85% of which are singletons. The sample comprised PBMCs. Receptors were obtained from a man aged 18 to 29 in good health and CMV-seropositive. CDR3s include the opening cysteine and the closing phenylalanine or tryptophan. Fields, in order: J gene, V gene, CDR3 protein.

TRBJ2-7	TRBV11-2	CASSLGTLYEQYF
TRBJ2-3	TRBV4-1	CASSQGDRDEDTQYF
TRBJ1-2	TRBV11-2	CASSLNRNFDYGYTF
TRBJ2-5	TRBV7-7	CASSLITGSETQYF
TRBJ2-7	TRBV25-1	CASSEGTDYEQYF
TRBJ1-5	TRBV28	CASSFRGQGLGNQPQHF
TRBJ2-1	TRBV19	CASSINNEQFF
TRBJ2-7	TRBV19	CASKLGQGAYEQYF
TRBJ1-2	TRBV29-1	CSVERRDGYTF
TRBJ1-2	TRBV7-9	CSSSLGQTDRDYHGYTF
TRBJ2-7	TRBV6-5	CASSYLGGEQYF
TRBJ2-1	TRBV7-9	CASSLARLAGGSNEQFF
TRBJ2-7	TRBV5-1	CASSPDPGQLYEQYF
TRBJ1-5	TRBV6-1	CASSEGGHYNQPQHF
TRBJ1-5	TRBV6-6	CASSYSQGRGQPQHF
TRBJ2-1	TRBV4-3	CASSQTPGQGFDEQFF
TRBJ1-1	TRBV11-2	CASSLPWGPNTEAFF
TRBJ1-2	TRBV25-1	CASGDTAYGYTF
TRBJ2-3	TRBV7-2	CASSHNSGGDGYTQYF
TRBJ1-4	TRBV19	CASSTGQISLGEKLFF
TRBJ1-2	TRBV7-2	CASSGDRGFDGYTF
TRBJ2-5	TRBV19	CASSIAGGGETQYF
TRBJ2-1	TRBV9	CASSGLAGAGNEQFF
TRBJ2-2	TRBV6-4	CASSDRLTGDTGELFF
-	TRBV30	CAWSVRGDYLYEQYF
TRBJ2-7	TRBV5-1	CASSLWRQSNYEQYF
TRBJ2-5	TRBV4-3	CASSQDLVPGETQYF
TRBJ2-1	TRBV6-1	CASSGGFGISLNNEQFF
TRBJ1-2	TRBV9	CASSVDGSGYTF
TRBJ1-2	TRBV7-9	CASSLESLRDRAFYGYTF
TRBJ2-1	TRBV5-4	CASSLGRGNSEQFF
TRBJ2-3	TRBV10-1	CASSESTTARTDTQYF
TRBJ1-4	TRBV7-9	CASSPAGGTPDEKLFF
TRBJ2-2	TRBV2	CASVTSGNAGELFF
TRBJ1-4	TRBV29-1	CSAIVGGYSNEKLFF
TRBJ2-2	TRBV7-9	CASSFPSGTNTGELFF
TRBJ1-5	TRBV19	CASTPDRGGYQPQHF
TRBJ2-3	TRBV7-9	CASSTGQIGADTQYF
TRBJ1-3	TRBV19	CASSIDSSGNTIYF
TRBJ2-7	TRBV19	CASSMGKSSYEQYF
TRBJ2-3	TRBV7-2	CASSFSRAPTDTQYF
TRBJ1-6	TRBV6-5	CASSSSQGLNSPLHF
TRBJ1-5	TRBV30	CAVGTDLNQPQHF
TRBJ2-1	TRBV7-2	CASSLALLSASGRKHEQFF
TRBJ2-5	TRBV18	CASSPRGAETQYF
TRBJ1-1	TRBV7-8	CASSFGLGTEAFF
TRBJ2-5	TRBV5-4	CASSLRGTWETQYF
TRBJ1-2	TRBV30	CAWTTEDRGGYTF
TRBJ1-1	TRBV14	CASSRALLRGRDTEAFF
TRBJ1-1	TRBV6-6	CASSYSRGNTEAFF
TRBJ2-2	TRBV7-9	CASSLNTGELFF